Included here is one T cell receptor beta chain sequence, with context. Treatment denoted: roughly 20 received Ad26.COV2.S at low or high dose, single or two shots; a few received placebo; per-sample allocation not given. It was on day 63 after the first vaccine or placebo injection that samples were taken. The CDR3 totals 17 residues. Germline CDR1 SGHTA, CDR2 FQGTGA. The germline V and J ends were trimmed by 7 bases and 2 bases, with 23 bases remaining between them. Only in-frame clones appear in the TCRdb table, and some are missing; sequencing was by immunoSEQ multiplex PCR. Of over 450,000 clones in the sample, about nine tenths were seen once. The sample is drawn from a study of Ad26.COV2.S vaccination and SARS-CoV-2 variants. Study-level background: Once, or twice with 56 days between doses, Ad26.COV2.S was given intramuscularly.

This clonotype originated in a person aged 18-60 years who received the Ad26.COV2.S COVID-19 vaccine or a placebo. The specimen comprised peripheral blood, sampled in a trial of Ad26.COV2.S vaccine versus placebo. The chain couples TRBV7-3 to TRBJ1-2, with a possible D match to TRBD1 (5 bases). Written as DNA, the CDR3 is TGTGCCAGCACCATGTTGGGCAATGACAGAACCAACTATGGCTACACCTTC. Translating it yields CASTMLGNDRTNYGYTF.